Sequencing of this T cell receptor beta chain was carried out in a study of cytomegalovirus exposure and HLA in healthy donors. Trimming left V 0 bases short and J 4 bases short, with 10 bases between. The germline CDR1 and CDR2 sequences are MGHRA and YSYEKL. The CDR3 spans 14 residues. Amplification used 60 Vbeta primers and 13 Jbeta primers. Assay used: immunoSEQ multiplex PCR; TCRdb lists only in-frame clones, some missing. The table shows 100,000 to 150,000 clones, with 83% occurring only once. The sample taken for sequencing was PBMCs. The chain recombines TRBV4-1 with TRBJ2-7; TRBD2 might be the D (5 bases). This TCR came from a girl aged 2 to 9 in good health and CMV-seronegative. The CDR3 is CASSQEASTYEQYF. CDR3 sequence (DNA): TGCGCCAGCAGCCAAGAGGCTAGCACTTACGAGCAGTACTTC.